Following are 15 T cell receptor beta chains from one sample sequenced in a study of T cells in Graves' hyperthyroidism and ophthalmopathy. Researchers took RNA transcripts and amplified the TCR beta CDR3 regions from them. An initial round of RT-PCR targeting the TCR CDR3 relied on the HTBI primer set. TCRdb reprocessed the multiplex PCR reads with MiXCR, giving one entry per CDR3 protein. The repertoire holds a few hundred thousand distinct CDR3 sequences, with about a fifth as singletons. The sequencing sample was made of blood. The receptor source for this set is a woman aged 18 to 35 with Graves' hyperthyroidism.

This clonotype was recorded at least ten times. The chain combines TRBV29-1 with TRBJ1-1; D is uncertain. V shed 4 bases and J shed 1 base, with 7 bases lying between them. Germline CDR1 SQVTM, CDR2 ANQGSEA. The CDR3 loop spans 12 amino acids. The CDR3: CSVGHRNTEAFF. CDR3 DNA: TGCAGCGTTGGTCACCGGAACACTGAAGCTTTCTTT.

This clonotype appeared many times. The rearrangement joins TRBV2 to TRBJ1-5, with D tentatively TRBD1 (6 bases). V was shortened by 2 bases and J by 1 base, with 15 bases between the two germline ends. Germline V gene sequence: CDR1 SNHLY, CDR2 FYNNEI. The CDR3 spans 17 residues. CDR3 region: CASSEFLGGTSNQPQHF. As DNA, the CDR3 is TGTGCCAGCAGTGAATTTTTGGGGGGCACGAGCAATCAGCCCCAGCATTTT. The complete variable domain, with remaining parts taken from reference TRBV2 and TRBJ1-5, reads EPEVTQTPSHQVTQMGQEVILRCVPISNHLYFYWYRQILGQKVEFLVSFYNNEISEKSEIFDDQFSVERPDGSNFTLKIRSTKLEDSAMYFCASSEFLGGTSNQPQHFGDGTRLSIL.

This clonotype was counted ten times or more. This chain joins TRBV20-1 and TRBJ1-2; D is unclear. The V and J ends lost 3 bases and 0 bases respectively, with 8 bases between them. Per germline, CDR1 DFQATT and CDR2 SNEGSKA (reference sequence). CDR3 length: 13 residues. CDR3 nucleotide sequence: TGCAGTGCTAGCTTCGGAGCTAACTATGGCTACACCTTC. The encoded protein is CSASFGANYGYTF.

Many counts were recorded for this clonotype. The chain is built from TRBV3-1 and TRBJ2-5, with D tentatively TRBD2 (6 bases). V lost 5 bases and J 10 bases, leaving 17 bases between the germline ends. The CDR3 length is 13 residues. Germline V CDR1 and CDR2: LGHDT, YNNKEL (reference sequence). DNA of the CDR3: TGTGCCAGCAGCACCCGGGACGGGGGAATCCAGTACTTC. Amino acids: CASSTRDGGIQYF.

This clonotype came up a few times. The chain is built from TRBV11-1 and TRBJ1-6, with D perhaps TRBD1 (5 bases). Trimming removed 6 bases from V and 4 bases from J, with 19 bases in between. The CDR3 contains 17 residues. Germline V gene sequence: CDR1 SGHAT, CDR2 FQDESV (reference sequence). CDR3 nucleotides: TGTGCCAGCAGGGGACCGTCTCCGACCTTTTATAATTCACCCCTCCACTTT. Its translation is CASRGPSPTFYNSPLHF.

The CDR3 nucleotides are TGTGCCAGCAGCTTAGATCGGGCGTTCGGGGAGCTGTTTTTT. It yields the protein CASSLDRAFGELFF. The chain is built from TRBV11-2 and TRBJ2-2; unclear D gene. There are 14 residues in the CDR3. Germline values: CDR1 SGHAT, CDR2 FQNNGV. The ends were cut back, 0 bases at V and 7 bases at J, with 9 bases in the middle.

This clonotype was observed many times. The genes are TRBV11-2 and TRBJ2-5, with no clear D. CDR3 length: 13 residues. Trimming took 3 bases from V and 4 from J, leaving 9 bases between them. CDR1 is SGHAT and CDR2 is FQNNGV in the germline V gene. The DNA for the CDR3 is TGTGCCAGCAGCTTCCATTTCGCAGAGACCCAGTACTTC. Its translation: CASSFHFAETQYF. Full variable domain (rest looked up from reference TRBV11-2 and TRBJ2-5): EAGVAQSPRYKIIEKRQSVAFWCNPISGHATLYWYQQILGQGPKLLIQFQNNGVVDDSQLPKDRFSAERLKGVDSTLKIQPAKLEDSAVYLCASSFHFAETQYFGPGTRLLVL.

As regards this clonotype: The CDR3 end shows no conserved phenylalanine or tryptophan, and so a read error is likely. No DNA is shown, since the ends of the CDR3 on it are uncertain; the CDR3 is the one TCRdb lists. CDR3 loop: CASSPDGGNQIL. The rearrangement links TRBV18 to TRBJ2-3; the table's D call of TRBD1 was not tested on the DNA. Per germline, CDR1 KGHSH and CDR2 LQKENI. The CDR3 adds up to 12 amino acids, both ends counted.

CDR3: CASSLFTGPYEQYF. For the CDR3, the DNA is TGTGCCAGCAGCCTCTTTACAGGGCCCTACGAGCAGTACTTC. The V and J genes are TRBV6-1 and TRBJ2-7, with a weak D call TRBD1 (6 bases). Germline lookup yields CDR1 MNHNS and CDR2 SASEGT. V was shortened by 6 bases and J by 2 bases, with 14 bases between the two germline ends. The CDR3 has 14 amino acids.

This clonotype has at least ten counts. The chain links TRBV9 to TRBJ1-3, with unresolved D. The germline CDR1 and CDR2 sequences are SGDLS and YYNGEE. The CDR3 sequence is 14 residues long. V was shortened by 3 bases and J by 0 bases, with 7 bases between the two germline ends. As DNA, the CDR3 is TGTGCCAGCAGCGACCCCAACTCTGGAAACACCATATATTTT. This encodes CASSDPNSGNTIYF.

This clonotype occurred a few times. The CDR3 DNA follows: TGCAGCGTTGAGGGCACCAAGTCCTACGAGCAGTACTTC. This translates into CSVEGTKSYEQYF. The chain couples TRBV29-1 to TRBJ2-7; D ambiguous. The CDR3 spans 13 residues. V was clipped by 3 bases and J by 1 base, with 10 bases between them. In germline, CDR1 is SQVTM, CDR2 ANQGSEA.

This chain joins TRBV6-5 and TRBJ2-7; D could derive from TRBD1 or TRBD2 (6 bases each). The CDR3 is made up of 12 amino acids. Germline V gene data show CDR1 as MNHEY and CDR2 as SVGAGI. V lost 4 bases and J lost 5, with 9 bases in between. CDR3 protein: CASSSGANEQYF. The CDR3 DNA sequence: TGTGCCAGCAGTTCGGGGGCCAACGAGCAGTACTTC.

The chain is built from TRBV7-2 and TRBJ2-7; D perhaps matches TRBD1 (5 bases). Germline lookup yields CDR1 SGHTA and CDR2 FQGNSA. The length of the CDR3 is 13 residues. Trimming took 5 bases from V and 1 from J, leaving 9 bases between them. CDR3 in amino acids: CASSRRQSYEQYF. Written as DNA, the CDR3 is TGTGCCAGCAGCCGCCGACAGTCCTACGAGCAGTACTTC. The whole variable domain, remainder taken from reference TRBV7-2 and TRBJ2-7, is GAGVSQSPSNKVTEKGKDVELRCDPISGHTALYWYRQSLGQGLEFLIYFQGNSAPDKSGLPSDRFSAERTGGSVSTLTIQRTQQEDSAVYLCASSRRQSYEQYFGPGTRLTVT.

This clonotype was counted ten times or more. V is TRBV5-1 and J is TRBJ2-7; D is possibly TRBD1 (6 bases). Germline CDR1 and CDR2: SGHRS and YFSETQ. V was pared by 4 bases and J by 12 bases, with 20 bases between. The CDR3 runs 13 residues. Written as DNA, the CDR3 is TGCGCCAGCAGCGCCCAGGATGGGACACAACTGTACTTC. This encodes CASSAQDGTQLYF.

This sequence joins TRBV6-1 and TRBJ1-1; D not resolved. The CDR3 covers 17 residues. Germline assignment: CDR1 MNHNS and CDR2 SASEGT. Trimming stripped 4 bases from V and 0 bases from J, with 18 bases between. CDR3 region: CASSAGRRYRLNTEAFF. The CDR3 coding sequence is TGTGCCAGCAGTGCCGGTAGGCGTTACCGTCTGAACACTGAAGCTTTCTTT.